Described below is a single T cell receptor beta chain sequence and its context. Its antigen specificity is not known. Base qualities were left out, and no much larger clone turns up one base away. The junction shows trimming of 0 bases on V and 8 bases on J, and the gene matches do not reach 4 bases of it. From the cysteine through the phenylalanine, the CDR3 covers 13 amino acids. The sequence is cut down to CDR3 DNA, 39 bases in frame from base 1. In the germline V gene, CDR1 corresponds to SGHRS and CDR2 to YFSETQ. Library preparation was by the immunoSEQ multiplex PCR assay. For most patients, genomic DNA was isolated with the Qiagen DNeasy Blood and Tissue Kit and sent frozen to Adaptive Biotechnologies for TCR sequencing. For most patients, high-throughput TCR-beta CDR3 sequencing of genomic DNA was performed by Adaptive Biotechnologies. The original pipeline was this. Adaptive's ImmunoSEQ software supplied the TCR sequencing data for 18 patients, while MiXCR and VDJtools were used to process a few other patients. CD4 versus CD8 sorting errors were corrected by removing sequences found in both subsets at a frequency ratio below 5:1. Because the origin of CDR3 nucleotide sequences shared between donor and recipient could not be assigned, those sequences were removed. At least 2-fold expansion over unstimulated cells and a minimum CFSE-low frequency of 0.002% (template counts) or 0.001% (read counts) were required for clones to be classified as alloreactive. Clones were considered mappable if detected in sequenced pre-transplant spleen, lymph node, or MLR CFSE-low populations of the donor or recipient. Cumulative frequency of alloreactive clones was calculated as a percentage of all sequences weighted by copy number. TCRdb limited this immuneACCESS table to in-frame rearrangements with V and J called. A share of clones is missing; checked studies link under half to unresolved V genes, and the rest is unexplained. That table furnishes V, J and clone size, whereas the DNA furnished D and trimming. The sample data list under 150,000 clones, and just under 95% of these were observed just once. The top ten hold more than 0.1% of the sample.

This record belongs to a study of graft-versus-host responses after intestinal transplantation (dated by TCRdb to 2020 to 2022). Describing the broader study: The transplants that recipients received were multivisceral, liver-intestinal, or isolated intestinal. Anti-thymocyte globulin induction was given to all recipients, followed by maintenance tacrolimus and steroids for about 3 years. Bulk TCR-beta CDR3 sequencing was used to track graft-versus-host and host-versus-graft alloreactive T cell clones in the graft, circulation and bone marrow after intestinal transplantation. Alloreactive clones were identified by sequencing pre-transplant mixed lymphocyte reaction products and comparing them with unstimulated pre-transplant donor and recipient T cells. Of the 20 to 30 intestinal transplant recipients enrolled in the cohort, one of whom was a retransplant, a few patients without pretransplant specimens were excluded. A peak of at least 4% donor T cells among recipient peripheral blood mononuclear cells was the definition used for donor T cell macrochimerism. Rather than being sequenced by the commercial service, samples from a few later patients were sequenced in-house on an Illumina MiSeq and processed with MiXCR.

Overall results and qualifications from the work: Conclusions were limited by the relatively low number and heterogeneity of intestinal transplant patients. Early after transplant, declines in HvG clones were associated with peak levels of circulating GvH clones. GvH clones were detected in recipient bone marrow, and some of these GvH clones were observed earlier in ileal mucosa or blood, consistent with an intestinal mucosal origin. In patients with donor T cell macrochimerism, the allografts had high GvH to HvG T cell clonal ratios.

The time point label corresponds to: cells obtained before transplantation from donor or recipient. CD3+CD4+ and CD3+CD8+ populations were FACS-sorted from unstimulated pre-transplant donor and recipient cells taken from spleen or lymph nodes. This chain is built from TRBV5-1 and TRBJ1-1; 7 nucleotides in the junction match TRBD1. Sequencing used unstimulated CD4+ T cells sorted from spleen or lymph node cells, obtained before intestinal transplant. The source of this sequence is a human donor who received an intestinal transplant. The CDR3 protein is CASSLGDRKEAFF. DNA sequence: TGCGCCAGCAGCTTGGGGGACAGAAAGGAAGCTTTCTTT.